This entry describes one T cell receptor (beta chain). Its specificity is unknown. J lost 3 bases, V lost 5 bases, and 8 bases had no gene match. Looked up from germline, CDR1 is SGHTA and CDR2 is FQGTGA. The CDR3 length is 16 residues. The sample is drawn from a study of Graves' ophthalmopathy and Graves' hyperthyroidism. Study-level information: At initial diagnosis, peripheral blood was obtained, and this preceded any treatment.

Study conclusions and caveats: Most thyroid clonotypes with frequency above 0.001 were detected in blood too.

RNA transcripts were the source from which TCR beta CDR3 regions were amplified. HTBI primers were used in a first-round RT-PCR, which preceded a second-round multiplex PCR. TCRdb reanalysed the multiplex PCR reads using MiXCR and keeps one entry per CDR3 protein. This sample yields under 350,000 distinct CDR3 sequences, of which 17% are seen a single time; roughly an eighth belongs to the top ten. This rearrangement joins TRBV7-3 to TRBJ2-2, with 8 bases identical to TRBD2. The receptor was isolated from an adult man with Graves' ophthalmopathy. The sequenced sample was peripheral blood. CDR3 loop: CASSPGGLVYTGELFF. The DNA of the CDR3 is TGTGCCAGCAGCCCCGGGGGACTAGTGTACACCGGGGAGCTGTTTTTT.